This T cell receptor (beta chain) was sequenced during a study of T cells after yellow fever vaccination (dated by TCRdb to the late 2010s). In terms of the full investigation: Libraries from fractions with low cell numbers were prepared with the SMART-Seq v4 Ultra Low Input RNA kit. Blood was collected at multiple timepoints before and after primary and secondary immunization, and bulk PBMC replicates and cell subsets were isolated. To follow T-cell clones before and after both primary and booster YFV17D yellow fever vaccination, bulk TCR alpha and beta repertoires underwent longitudinal sequencing. The cohort comprised two healthy male donors, one aged 18 to 30 and one aged 30 to 40 years.

The intended sense of this specimen's treatment or condition label: live attenuated yellow fever vaccine strain. A standard Ficoll-Paque protocol was used to isolate PBMCs from peripheral blood. Dynabeads CD4 and CD8 positive selection kits were used to isolate the CD4 and CD8 T-cell fractions. RNA was extracted with TriZol from bulk PBMCs, CD4 and CD8 fractions, and dextramer-positive and dextramer-negative fractions. V drops 0 bases and J drops 6 bases, leaving 3 bases in between. Looking up the germline V gene yields CDR1 SNHLY and CDR2 FYNNEI. Inclusive of the bounding cysteine and phenylalanine, the CDR3 is 12 residues long. Here the CDR3 DNA is all that survives: 36 bases in frame from base 1. The full study reports these points: Most clones expanded after primary vaccination (around 97% of CD4 and about 85% of CD8) were re-detected after the booster, suggesting that broad memory maintenance occurred. A small fraction of clonotypes showed up in both the CD4 and CD8 compartments, probably as a result of convergent recombination. Because the study included only a couple of donors, the extent to which the findings can be generalized is limited. The secondary T-cell response was weaker than the primary response but faster, peaking on day 5 instead of day 15. Because abundant contaminating clonotypes from the bulk population could be contained in FACS-sorted repertoires, computational filtering was required.

This clonotype was observed at least ten times. It has no known antigen specificity. No quality values exist for individual bases; no much larger clone is one base distant. Synthesis of TCR cDNA relied on 5'RACE template switching, a step that introduced a universal primer site along with unique molecular identifiers. cDNA synthesis was primed from both the TCR alpha and TCR beta constant segments. Library amplification used two PCR steps, and the second PCR step added sample barcodes and sequencing adapters. Sequencing of libraries was performed on Illumina HiSeq 2500 (2x100 bp) or NovaSeq (2x150 bp). The paper's processing steps were these. Demultiplexing of reads and collapsing into UMI consensus sequences were performed with MIGEC, and V(D)J alignment was carried out with MiXCR. Using edgeR on replicate PBMC samples, clonotypes were called vaccine-responding if FDR was below 0.01 and the log2 fold change was above 5 up to day 15. Each bulk clonotype received a CD4 or CD8 identity based on whether the sequenced CD4 or CD8 repertoire contained that clonotype at higher abundance. TCRdb took the public reads, trimmed them with fastp at Q25, ran MiXCR for clone calling and kept in-frame beta chains. Rows with a matching CDR3 protein are joined into one entry that keeps the most common DNA and genes. The V and J calls here are based on TCRdb, not the publication. A total of about 58,000 distinct CDR3 sequences appear in this sample, roughly 6.9% of them only once. The ten top clones hold approximately 41% of the sample.

This TCR came from a man younger than 30 who received the YFV17D yellow fever vaccine. The V and J genes are TRBV2 and TRBJ2-1; the D gene cannot be resolved reliably. The sequences come from CD8+ T cells sorted from PBMCs, collected on the day of the first yellow fever vaccination. CDR3 loop: CASSEAGNEQFF. The nucleotides are TGTGCCAGCAGTGAAGCGGGCAATGAGCAGTTCTTC. The CDR3 plus the reference TRBV2 and TRBJ2-1 genes for the other parts give the full variable domain: EPEVTQTPSHQVTQMGQEVILRCVPISNHLYFYWYRQILGQKVEFLVSFYNNEISEKSEIFDDQFSVERPDGSNFTLKIRSTKLEDSAMYFCASSEAGNEQFFGPGTRLTVL.